The 5 T cell receptor beta chains below all came from one sample that was sequenced in a study of blood T cells in healthy people across ages. A second roughly 6 to 11 cycle PCR used barcoded and J-beta primers. Each CDR3 protein is one row after TCRdb ran MiXCR on the 5' RACE reads. This table has roughly 800,000 distinct CDR3 sequences, 25% to 30% appearing once. A further study also used this sample, focusing on T cells of mothers and their children.

Sequencing was done on a sample of blood. The receptors stem from a boy aged 5-17 years in good health.

The chain carries TRBV7-2 and TRBJ1-5; D not certain. Per germline, CDR1 SGHTA and CDR2 FQGNSA. The CDR3 has 12 residues. With 8 bases removed from V and 5 bases from J, the gap between germline ends came to 10 bases. As DNA, the CDR3 is TGTGCCAGCGGACGGAGTTATCAGCCCCAGCATTTT. It encodes CASGRSYQPQHF.

The V and J genes are TRBV6-1 and TRBJ2-1; 7 nucleotides align to TRBD2. CDR1 and CDR2 from the germline V gene are MNHNS and SASEGT. V trimming: 6 bases; J trimming: 2 bases; junction bases outside the gene matches: 7. This CDR3 has 15 residues. CDR3 sequence: CASRAAGLTYNEQFF. DNA of the CDR3: TGTGCCAGCAGAGCAGCGGGACTGACCTACAATGAGCAGTTCTTC.

This clonotype has more than one count but fewer than ten. This CDR3 reads CSARGGPINEKLFF. The DNA for the CDR3 is TGCAGTGCCAGGGGGGGGCCGATTAATGAAAAACTGTTTTTT. The rearrangement uses TRBV20-1 and TRBJ1-4, with TRBD1 identical over 7 bases. This CDR3 is built from 14 residues. Germline trimming cut 6 bases from V and 4 bases from J; bases unmatched to any gene: 8. Germline lookup yields CDR1 DFQATT and CDR2 SNEGSKA (reference sequence).

The rearrangement uses TRBV20-1 and TRBJ2-1, with 9 bases lining up with TRBD2. From germline, CDR1 is DFQATT and CDR2 SNEGSKA (reference sequence). This CDR3 contains 16 residues. J lost 2 bases, V lost 5 bases, and 10 bases had no gene match. CDR3 region: CSASQFSGRPYNEQFF. The CDR3 DNA reads TGCAGTGCTTCCCAATTTAGCGGGAGACCCTACAATGAGCAGTTCTTC.

This clonotype was seen more than once but under ten times. The V and J genes are TRBV20-1 and TRBJ1-1; 7 bases line up with TRBD1. V lost 3 bases and J lost 5; bases outside the gene matches: 6. The CDR3 sequence is 13 residues long. CDR1 and CDR2 from the germline V gene are DFQATT and SNEGSKA (reference sequence). The CDR3 loop is CSASGGGETEAFF. As DNA, the CDR3 is TGCAGTGCTAGCGGAGGGGGCGAGACTGAAGCTTTCTTT.